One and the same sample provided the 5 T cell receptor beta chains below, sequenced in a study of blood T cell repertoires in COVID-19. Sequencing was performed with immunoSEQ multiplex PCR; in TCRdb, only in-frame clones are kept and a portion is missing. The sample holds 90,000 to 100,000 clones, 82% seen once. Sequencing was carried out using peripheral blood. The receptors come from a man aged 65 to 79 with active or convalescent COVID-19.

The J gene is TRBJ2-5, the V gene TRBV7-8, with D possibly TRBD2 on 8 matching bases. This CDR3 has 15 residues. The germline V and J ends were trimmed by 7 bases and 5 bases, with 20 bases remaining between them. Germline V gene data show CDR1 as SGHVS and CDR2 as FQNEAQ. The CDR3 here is CASTKWGLGGETQYF. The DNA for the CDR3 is TGTGCCAGCACCAAATGGGGACTAGGGGGCGAGACCCAGTACTTC.

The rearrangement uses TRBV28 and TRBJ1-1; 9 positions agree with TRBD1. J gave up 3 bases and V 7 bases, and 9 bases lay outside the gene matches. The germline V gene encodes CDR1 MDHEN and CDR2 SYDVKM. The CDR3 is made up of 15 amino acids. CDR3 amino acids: CASIYGTGSYTEAFF. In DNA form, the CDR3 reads TGTGCCAGCATTTACGGGACAGGGAGTTACACTGAAGCTTTCTTT.

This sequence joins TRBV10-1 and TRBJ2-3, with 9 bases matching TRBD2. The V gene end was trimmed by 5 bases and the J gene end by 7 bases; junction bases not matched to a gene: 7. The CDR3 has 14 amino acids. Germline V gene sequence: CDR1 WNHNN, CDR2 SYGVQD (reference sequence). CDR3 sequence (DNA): TGCGCCAGCAGTTCCGGGACTAGCTTCCATACGCAGTATTTT. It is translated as CASSSGTSFHTQYF.

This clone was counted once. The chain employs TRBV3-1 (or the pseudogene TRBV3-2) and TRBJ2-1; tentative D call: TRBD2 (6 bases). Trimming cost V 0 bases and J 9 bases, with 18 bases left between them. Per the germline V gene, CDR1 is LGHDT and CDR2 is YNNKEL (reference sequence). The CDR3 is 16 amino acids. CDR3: CASSQDRPTWEVEQFF. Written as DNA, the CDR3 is TGTGCCAGCAGCCAAGATAGGCCTACGTGGGAGGTTGAGCAGTTCTTC.

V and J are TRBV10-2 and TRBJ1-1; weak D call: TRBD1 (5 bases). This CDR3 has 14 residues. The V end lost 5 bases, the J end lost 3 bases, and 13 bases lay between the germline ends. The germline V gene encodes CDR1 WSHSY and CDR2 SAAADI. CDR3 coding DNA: TGCGCCAGCAGTCTCAGGGCTGGGGACACTGAAGCTTTCTTT. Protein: CASSLRAGDTEAFF.